This T cell receptor beta chain was sequenced during a study of molecular identifiers for immune sequencing clone quantification. This clonotype was seen many times. What it binds is unknown. V lost 5 bases to trimming and J lost 8 bases, with 18 bases between them. CDR3 length equals 14 residues. Per the germline V gene, CDR1 is LGHDT and CDR2 is YNNKEL (reference sequence). TCRdb analysed the PCR reads with MiXCR anew, one entry per CDR3 protein. The data show some 100,000 distinct CDR3 sequences, with roughly a third seen just once and approximately 4% held by the top ten. Study-wide points: Under 1% of molecules in naive cells, but over 98% of effector molecules, belonged to clones above 20 RNA copies.

This receptor was obtained from a human donor in good health. Some libraries in this study had Jurkat cell RNA spiked in. The material sequenced was naive CD8+ T cells from blood, with Jurkat cell RNA spiked in. As to subset: FACS-sorted CD8+CD4-CCR7+CD45RA+ naive T cells. This chain connects TRBV3-1 to TRBJ1-1; D not resolved. CDR3 residues: CASSTEGGTKEAFF. The CDR3 DNA reads TGTGCCAGCAGCACCGAGGGCGGCACCAAGGAAGCTTTCTTT.